The clone carrying this TCR beta chain was found a few times. Antigen: not known. The record originates from a study of blood T cells in healthy people across ages. Together with a sample-barcoded 5' primer, a J-beta primer mix was included in a second PCR lasting about 7 to 11 cycles. Using its own MiXCR run on the 5' RACE reads, TCRdb lists one record per CDR3 protein. The sample has fewer than 700,000 distinct CDR3 sequences, about 45% seen once. Germline V gene data show CDR1 as SGHTA and CDR2 as FQGNSA. This CDR3 comprises 15 residues. The V end was cut by 5 bases, the J end by 0 bases, with 11 bases between. Study-wide results and limits: A roughly linear age-dependent decrease characterized TCR beta diversity per million T cells. Unsorted PBMCs prevented conclusive naive versus antigen-experienced comparison. Lack of knowledge of donor CMV status possibly confounded expanded clonotype changes.

The receptor comes from an elderly man in good health. Sequencing was carried out using blood. The chain couples TRBV7-2 to TRBJ2-1; D possibly matches TRBD1 or TRBD2 (6 bases each). As DNA, the CDR3 is TGTGCCAGCAGCCCCGGGGGCCACTCCTACAATGAGCAGTTCTTC. It specifies CASSPGGHSYNEQFF.